This is a list of T cell receptor beta chains from one sample in a study of T cell responses to AZD1222 COVID-19 vaccine. Libraries were prepared by immunoSEQ multiplex PCR; TCRdb keeps only in-frame clonotypes and omits some of them. The repertoire consists of 150,000 or so clones, with 90% occurring once and the leading ten covering around 1.5%. Specimen: peripheral blood, collected on day 0 of AZD1222 vaccination. These receptors came from an adult in good health. CDR3s include the opening cysteine and the closing phenylalanine or tryptophan. D genes are given only for firm matches.

CDR3 protein: CSVGPAEGPQHF
CDR3 DNA: TGCAGCGTGGGCCCTGCGGAGGGCCCCCAGCATTTT
J gene: TRBJ1-5
V gene: TRBV29-1
D gene: NA
CDR3 length: 12

CDR3 protein: CASTLTHGGAGTDTQYF
CDR3 DNA: TGTGCCAGCACCCTTACGCACGGGGGAGCGGGCACAGATACGCAGTATTTT
J gene: TRBJ2-3
V gene: TRBV27
D gene: NA
CDR3 length: 17

CDR3 protein: CASSEALITEAFF
CDR3 DNA: TGTGCCAGCAGTGAAGCATTGATCACTGAAGCTTTCTTT
J gene: TRBJ1-1
V gene: TRBV6-1
D gene: NA
CDR3 length: 13

CDR3 protein: CASSLYLAGGRETQYF
CDR3 DNA: TGTGCCAGCAGTTTATATCTAGCGGGGGGTCGGGAGACCCAGTACTTC
J gene: TRBJ2-5
V gene: TRBV28
D gene: TRBD2
CDR3 length: 16

CDR3 protein: CASSPTSGGAQYTQYF
CDR3 DNA: TGTGCCAGCAGTCCAACTAGCGGGGGGGCCCAATATACGCAGTATTTT
J gene: TRBJ2-3
V gene: TRBV28
D gene: TRBD2
CDR3 length: 16

CDR3 protein: CASSIRVASYEQYF
CDR3 DNA: TGTGCCAGTAGTATACGGGTGGCCTCCTACGAGCAGTACTTC
J gene: TRBJ2-7
V gene: TRBV19
D gene: NA
CDR3 length: 14

CDR3 protein: CASSLEWWNRPQLSGYTF
CDR3 DNA: TGTGCCAGCAGCTTAGAATGGTGGAATCGCCCGCAATTAAGTGGCTACACCTTC
J gene: TRBJ1-2
V gene: TRBV11-3
D gene: NA
CDR3 length: 18

CDR3 protein: CASSLEVVDTQYF
CDR3 DNA: TGTGCCAGCAGCTTAGAAGTAGTGGATACGCAGTATTTT
J gene: TRBJ2-3
V gene: TRBV7-6
D gene: NA
CDR3 length: 13

CDR3 protein: CASSLSNRYNEQFF
CDR3 DNA: TGCGCCAGCAGCCTGTCCAACCGGTACAATGAGCAGTTCTTC
J gene: TRBJ2-1
V gene: TRBV5-1
D gene: NA
CDR3 length: 14

CDR3 protein: CATSRDQGNYGYTF
CDR3 DNA: TGTGCCACCAGCAGAGATCAGGGCAACTATGGCTACACCTTC
J gene: TRBJ1-2
V gene: TRBV15
D gene: NA
CDR3 length: 14

CDR3 protein: CASSLEQGAYGYTF
CDR3 DNA: TGCGCCAGCAGCTTGGAACAGGGGGCCTATGGCTACACCTTC
J gene: TRBJ1-2
V gene: TRBV5-1
D gene: TRBD1
CDR3 length: 14

CDR3 protein: CASSFAPWTGLSEQYF
CDR3 DNA: TGTGCCAGCAGTTTCGCCCCGTGGACAGGGTTATCCGAGCAGTACTTC
J gene: TRBJ2-7
V gene: TRBV6-5
D gene: TRBD1
CDR3 length: 16

CDR3 protein: CASSLGYGTLPYEQYF
CDR3 DNA: TGTGCCAGCAGTTTGGGCTACGGGACACTCCCCTACGAGCAGTACTTC
J gene: TRBJ2-7
V gene: TRBV27
D gene: NA
CDR3 length: 16